The 5 T cell receptor beta chains reported below all come from one sample, sequenced in a study of T cells in Graves' hyperthyroidism and ophthalmopathy. RNA transcripts provided the source from which TCR beta CDR3 regions were amplified. An initial round of RT-PCR targeting the TCR CDR3 relied on the HTBI primer set. One entry per CDR3 protein results from TCRdb running MiXCR on the multiplex PCR reads. Of under 350,000 distinct CDR3 sequences in the sample, less than 30% are singletons; the top ten hold about a quarter. Input material: blood. These receptors originate from a man aged 35-49 years with Graves' hyperthyroidism that later progressed to Graves' ophthalmopathy.

This clonotype was counted many times. The rearrangement uses TRBV15 and TRBJ2-5; 10 bases are a match to TRBD2. Germline CDR1 reads LNHNV; CDR2 reads YYDKDF (reference sequence). V lost 5 bases and J lost 5; bases outside the gene matches: 5. CDR3 length: 14 residues. CDR3: CATSAAGGPETQYF. The DNA for the CDR3 is TGTGCCACCAGCGCAGCGGGAGGGCCGGAGACCCAGTACTTC.

This clonotype appeared once. V usage is TRBV12-5 and J usage is TRBJ1-1; D is perhaps TRBD1 (6 bases). V lost 5 bases, J lost 0 bases, and 13 bases lay in between. The V gene's germline CDR1 is LGHNT and CDR2 FRNRAP. The CDR3 is made up of 15 amino acids. DNA for the CDR3: TGTGCTAGTGGTCCATGGGGGGCGATGAACACTGAAGCTTTCTTT. It is translated as CASGPWGAMNTEAFF.

This clonotype showed up many times. The gene calls are TRBV20-1 and TRBJ1-5, with D unresolved. The germline V gene encodes CDR1 DFQATT and CDR2 SNEGSKA (reference sequence). The V end lost 3 bases, the J end lost 4 bases, and 10 bases lay between the germline ends. The CDR3 runs 13 residues. CDR3 amino acids: CSASASLNQPQHF. The CDR3 region has the DNA TGCAGTGCTAGTGCAAGTCTTAATCAGCCCCAGCATTTT.

In this sample, this clonotype turned up a few times. The J gene is TRBJ1-5, the V gene TRBV4-1; TRBD1 agrees at 7 bases. V dropped 1 base and J dropped 4; count of bases not matched to a gene: 7. The CDR3 contains 16 residues. In germline, CDR1 is MGHRA, CDR2 YSYEKL. CDR3 region: CASSQVTGSLNQPQHF. The CDR3 nucleotides are TGCGCCAGCAGCCAAGTGACAGGGAGTCTTAATCAGCCCCAGCATTTT.

V and J are TRBV20-1 and TRBJ2-5; 11 positions match TRBD1. The V and J ends lost 0 bases and 5 bases, in that order; junction bases with no gene match: 5. Germline CDR1 is DFQATT and CDR2 is SNEGSKA (reference sequence). This CDR3 is built from 15 residues. CDR3 sequence (DNA): TGCAGTGCTAGAGATCATGGACAGGGGGCTGAGACCCAGTACTTC. This codes for CSARDHGQGAETQYF.